This T cell receptor beta chain appears in the sequencing data of a study of shared T cell receptors in the human thymus. Trimming removed 0 bases from V and 0 bases from J; junction bases left unmatched: 10. The CDR3 sequence is 18 residues long. CDR1 and CDR2 (germline): MDHEN, SYDVKM. TCRdb's table, derived via immunoSEQ multiplex PCR, lists solely in-frame clones and lacks some. Among 600,000 to 900,000 clones, 80% to 90% were seen once, and the ten largest hold around 0.0099%. The sample was also reused in another study, on human thymus T cells. That source notes: Donation was from healthy Finnish infants who were having corrective surgery that addressed congenital heart defects. Corrective heart surgery yielded resections, and these provided the thymus tissue. Apparent bias marked the V and J gene usage of thymic and blood repertoires. Highly overlapping thymic repertoires among unrelated individuals were reported in related research.

This sequence originates from a girl in the first two years of life with a congenital heart defect. The chain links TRBV28 to TRBJ2-7, with 8 bases identical to TRBD1. The sample was thymocytes. As DNA, the CDR3 is TGTGCCAGCAGTTTATGCGACTCCCATGGACAGGGCTCCTACGAGCAGTACTTC. Protein product: CASSLCDSHGQGSYEQYF.